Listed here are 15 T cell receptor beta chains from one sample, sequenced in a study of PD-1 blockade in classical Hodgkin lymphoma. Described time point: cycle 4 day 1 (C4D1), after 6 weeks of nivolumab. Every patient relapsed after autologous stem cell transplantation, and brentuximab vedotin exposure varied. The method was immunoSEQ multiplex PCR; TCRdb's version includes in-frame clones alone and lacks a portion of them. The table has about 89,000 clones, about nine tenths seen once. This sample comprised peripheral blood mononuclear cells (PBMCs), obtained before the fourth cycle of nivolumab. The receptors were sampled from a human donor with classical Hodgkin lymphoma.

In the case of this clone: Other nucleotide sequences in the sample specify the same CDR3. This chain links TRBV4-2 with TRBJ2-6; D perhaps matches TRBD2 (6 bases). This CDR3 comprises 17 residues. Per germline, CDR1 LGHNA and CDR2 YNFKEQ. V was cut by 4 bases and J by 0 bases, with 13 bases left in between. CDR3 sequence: CASSPSRGASGANVLTF. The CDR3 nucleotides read TGTGCCAGCAGCCCCTCCCGCGGGGCCTCTGGGGCCAACGTCCTGACTTTC.

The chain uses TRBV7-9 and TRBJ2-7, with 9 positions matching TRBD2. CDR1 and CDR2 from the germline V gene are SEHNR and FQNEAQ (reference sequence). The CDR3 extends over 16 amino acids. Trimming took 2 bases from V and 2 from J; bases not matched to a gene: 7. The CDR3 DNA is TGTGCCAGCAGCTTATCAGGACTAGCGTCGACCTACGAGCAGTACTTC. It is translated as CASSLSGLASTYEQYF.

In nucleotides, the CDR3 is TGTGCCAGCAGCCAGGCGCGGAATCAGCCCCAGCATTTT. Amino acid sequence: CASSQARNQPQHF. The V call is TRBV5-4, the J call TRBJ1-5; D gene ambiguous. V dropped 4 bases and J dropped 4 bases, with 9 bases sitting between them. The CDR3 loop spans 13 amino acids. Germline CDR1 is SGHNT and CDR2 is YYREEE (reference sequence).

The DNA of the CDR3 is TGTGCCAGCAGCGGACAGGGGGCAAAGACCCAGTACTTC. As protein: CASSGQGAKTQYF. This chain joins TRBV6-6 and TRBJ2-5; 11 nucleotides line up with TRBD1. J was trimmed by 6 bases and V by 6 bases; bases with no gene match: 3. Germline CDR1 MNHNY, CDR2 SVGAGI (reference sequence). CDR3 length equals 13 residues.

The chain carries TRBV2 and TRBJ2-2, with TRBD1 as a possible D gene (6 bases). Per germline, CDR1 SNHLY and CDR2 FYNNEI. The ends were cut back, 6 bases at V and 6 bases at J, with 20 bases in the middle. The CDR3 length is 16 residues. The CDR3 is CASSRTGFGIPGELFF. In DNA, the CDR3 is TGTGCCAGCAGCCGTACAGGGTTTGGCATTCCCGGGGAGCTGTTTTTT.

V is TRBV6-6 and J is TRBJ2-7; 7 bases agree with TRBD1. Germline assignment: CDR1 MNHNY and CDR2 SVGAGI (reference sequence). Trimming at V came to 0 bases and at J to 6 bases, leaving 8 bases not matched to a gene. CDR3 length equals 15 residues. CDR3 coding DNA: TGTGCCAGCAGTTACTCTTCCGGGACAGCCAGCGAGCAGTACTTC. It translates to CASSYSSGTASEQYF.

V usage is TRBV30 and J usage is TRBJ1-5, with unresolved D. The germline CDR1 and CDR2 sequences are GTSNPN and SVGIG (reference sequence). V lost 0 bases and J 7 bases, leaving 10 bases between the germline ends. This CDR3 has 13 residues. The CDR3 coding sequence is TGTGCCTGGAGTGTTGGGTGGAAGCAGCCCCAGCATTTT. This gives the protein CAWSVGWKQPQHF.

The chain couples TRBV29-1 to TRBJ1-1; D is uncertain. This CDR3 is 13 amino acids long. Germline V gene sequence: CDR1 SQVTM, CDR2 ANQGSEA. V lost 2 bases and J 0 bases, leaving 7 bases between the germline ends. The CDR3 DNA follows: TGCAGCGTTGAAAGGCCCCTGAACACTGAAGCTTTCTTT. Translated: CSVERPLNTEAFF.

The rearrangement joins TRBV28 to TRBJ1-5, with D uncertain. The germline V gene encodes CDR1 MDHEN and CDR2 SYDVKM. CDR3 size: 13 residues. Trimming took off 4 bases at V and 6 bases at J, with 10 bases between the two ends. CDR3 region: CASSWLEGQPQHF. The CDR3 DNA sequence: TGTGCCAGCAGTTGGTTGGAGGGTCAGCCCCAGCATTTT. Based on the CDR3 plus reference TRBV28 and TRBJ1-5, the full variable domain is DVKVTQSSRYLVKRTGEKVFLECVQDMDHENMFWYRQDPGLGLRLIYFSYDVKMKEKGDIPEGYSVSREKKERFSLILESASTNQTSMYLCASSWLEGQPQHFGDGTRLSIL.

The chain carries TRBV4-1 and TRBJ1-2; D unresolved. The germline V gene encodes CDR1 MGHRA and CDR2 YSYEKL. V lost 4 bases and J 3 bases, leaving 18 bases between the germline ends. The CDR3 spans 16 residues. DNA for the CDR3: TGCGCCAGCAGCCTCAAGGATCCGGTTTGGGACTATGGCTACACCTTC. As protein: CASSLKDPVWDYGYTF.

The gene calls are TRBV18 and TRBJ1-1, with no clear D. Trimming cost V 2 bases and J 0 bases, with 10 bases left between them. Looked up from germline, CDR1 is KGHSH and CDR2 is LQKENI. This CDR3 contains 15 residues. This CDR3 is CASSPGGPMNTEAFF. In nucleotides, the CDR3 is TGTGCCAGCTCACCAGGTGGACCTATGAACACTGAAGCTTTCTTT. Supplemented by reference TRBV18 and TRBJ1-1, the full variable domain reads NAGVMQNPRHLVRRRGQEARLRCSPMKGHSHVYWYRQLPEEGLKFMVYLQKENIIDESGMPKERFSAEFPKEGPSILRIQQVVRGDSAAYFCASSPGGPMNTEAFFGQGTRLTVV.

CDR3 coding DNA: TGTGCCAGCTCACCAGGGCCAGGGCTGCTAGATACGCAGTATTTT. It is translated as CASSPGPGLLDTQYF. The chain uses TRBV18 and TRBJ2-3; D perhaps matches TRBD1 (5 bases). In germline, CDR1 is KGHSH, CDR2 LQKENI. CDR3 size: 15 residues. V was shortened by 2 bases and J by 5 bases, with 14 bases between the two germline ends.

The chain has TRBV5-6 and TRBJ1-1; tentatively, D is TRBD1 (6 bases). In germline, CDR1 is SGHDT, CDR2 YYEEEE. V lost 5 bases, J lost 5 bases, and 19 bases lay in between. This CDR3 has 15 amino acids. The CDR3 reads CASSPLGGGGTEAFF. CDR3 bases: TGTGCCAGCAGTCCCCTGGGAGGGGGAGGGACTGAAGCTTTCTTT.

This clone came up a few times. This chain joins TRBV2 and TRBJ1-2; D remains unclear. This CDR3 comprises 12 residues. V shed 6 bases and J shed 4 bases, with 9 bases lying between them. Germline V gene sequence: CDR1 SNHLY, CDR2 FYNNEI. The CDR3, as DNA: TGTGCCAGCAGGGGTCTATTCTATGGCTACACCTTC. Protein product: CASRGLFYGYTF.

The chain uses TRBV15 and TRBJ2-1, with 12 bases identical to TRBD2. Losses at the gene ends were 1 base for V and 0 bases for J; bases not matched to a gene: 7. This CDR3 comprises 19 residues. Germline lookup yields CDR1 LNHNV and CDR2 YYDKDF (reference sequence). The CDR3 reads CATSRVLAGGLSSYNEQFF. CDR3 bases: TGTGCCACCAGCAGAGTACTAGCGGGGGGCCTAAGCTCCTACAATGAGCAGTTCTTC. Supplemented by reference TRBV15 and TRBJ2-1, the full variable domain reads DAMVIQNPRYQVTQFGKPVTLSCSQTLNHNVMYWYQQKSSQAPKLLFHYYDKDFNNEADTPDNFQSRRPNTSFCFLDIRSPGLGDTAMYLCATSRVLAGGLSSYNEQFFGPGTRLTVL.